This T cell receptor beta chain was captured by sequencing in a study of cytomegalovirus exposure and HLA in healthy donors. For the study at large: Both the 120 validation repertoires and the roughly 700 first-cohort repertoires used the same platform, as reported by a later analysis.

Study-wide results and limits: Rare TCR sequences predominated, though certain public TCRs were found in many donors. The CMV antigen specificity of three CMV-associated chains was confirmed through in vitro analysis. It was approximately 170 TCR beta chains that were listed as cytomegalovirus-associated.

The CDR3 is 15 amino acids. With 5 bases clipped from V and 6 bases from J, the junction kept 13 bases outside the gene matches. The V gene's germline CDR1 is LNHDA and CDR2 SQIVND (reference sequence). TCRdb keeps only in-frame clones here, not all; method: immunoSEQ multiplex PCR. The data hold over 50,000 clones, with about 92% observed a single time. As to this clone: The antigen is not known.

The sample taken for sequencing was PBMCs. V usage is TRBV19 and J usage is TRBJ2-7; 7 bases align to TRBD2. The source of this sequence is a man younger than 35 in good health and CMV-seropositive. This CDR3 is CASSSTSWDGGEQYF. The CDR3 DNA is TGTGCCAGTAGTTCGACTAGCTGGGACGGTGGCGAGCAGTACTTC.